A selection of T cell receptor beta chains follows, all from one sample in a study of vaccination effects on CD4 cells after COVID-19. Clones were sequenced by immunoSEQ multiplex PCR, and TCRdb holds only the in-frame ones, with some missing. The sample lists some 22,000 clones; 60% to 80% were seen once. These TCRs' antigens remain unknown. Sequencing was performed on CD4+ T cells from PBMCs cultured with HCoV-229E spike peptides, taken after COVID-19 vaccination. These receptors all come from a human donor who received a COVID-19 vaccine. Each CDR3 is given with its conserved first and last residue. D genes are given only for firm matches. Only part of the rows carry a size: once, few, many, or a class if the clone is expanded.

clone size	V gene	D gene	J gene	CDR3 protein	CDR3 DNA
few	TRBV2	.	TRBJ1-2	CASSEYSYGYTF	TGTGCCAGCAGTGAATACAGCTATGGCTACACCTTC
.	TRBV5-1	TRBD2	TRBJ2-6	CASSPGGLSGANVLTF	TGCGCCAGCAGCCCCGGGGGGTTATCTGGGGCCAACGTCCTGACTTTC
.	TRBV12-3/TRBV12-4	.	TRBJ1-1	CASSLGKNTEAFF	TGTGCCAGCAGTTTAGGCAAGAACACTGAAGCTTTCTTT
.	TRBV3-1/TRBV3-2	TRBD2	TRBJ2-1	CASSALAGGRVEQFF	TGTGCCAGCAGCGCCCTAGCGGGGGGGCGTGTTGAGCAGTTCTTC
once	TRBV4-2	TRBD2	TRBJ2-5	CASSQDMTSGRLVETQYF	TGTGCCAGCAGCCAAGATATGACTAGCGGGAGGCTGGTGGAGACCCAGTACTTC
.	TRBV11-2	.	TRBJ2-3	CASSVRGNRPDTQYF	TGTGCCAGCAGCGTCCGCGGCAACCGTCCAGATACGCAGTATTTT
.	TRBV7-2	.	TRBJ1-1	CASSFSTENTEAFF	TGTGCCAGCAGCTTCTCGACAGAAAACACTGAAGCTTTCTTT
.	TRBV6-5	TRBD1	TRBJ2-7	CASSYGTGAYEQYF	TGTGCCAGCAGTTACGGGACAGGGGCCTACGAGCAGTACTTC
.	TRBV25-1	.	TRBJ2-5	CASSDPRGSQETQYF	TGTGCCAGCAGTGATCCACGAGGGTCACAAGAGACCCAGTACTTC
.	TRBV11-2	.	TRBJ2-2	CASSLDWQGSTGELFF	TGTGCCAGCAGCTTAGATTGGCAAGGGAGCACCGGGGAGCTGTTTTTT
once	TRBV20-1	TRBD1	TRBJ1-5	CSASWTGERQPQHF	TGCAGTGCTAGTTGGACAGGGGAAAGGCAGCCCCAGCATTTT
.	TRBV9	.	TRBJ1-5	CASSVGQGFQPQHF	TGTGCCAGCAGCGTTGGGCAGGGGTTTCAGCCCCAGCATTTT
.	TRBV5-4	.	TRBJ2-2	CASSLKGTERTGELFF	TGTGCCAGCAGCTTGAAGGGGACTGAGCGGACCGGGGAGCTGTTTTTT
.	TRBV11-2	.	TRBJ2-1	CASSQIGQRSSYNEQFF	TGTGCCAGCAGCCAGATCGGCCAACGGAGCTCCTACAATGAGCAGTTCTTC
.	TRBV6-5	TRBD1	TRBJ1-2	CASSFGQGARGYTF	TGTGCCAGCAGTTTTGGACAGGGGGCGCGAGGCTACACCTTC
.	TRBV9	.	TRBJ1-4	CASSAGYSEVEKLFF	TGTGCCAGCAGCGCTGGGTACTCCGAAGTTGAAAAACTGTTTTTT
.	TRBV2	TRBD1	TRBJ2-7	CASSETGTGPDEQYF	TGTGCCAGCAGTGAAACCGGGACAGGTCCCGACGAGCAGTACTTC
.	TRBV14	.	TRBJ1-2	CASSPGTVRGYTF	TGTGCCAGCAGCCCGGGGACGGTTCGCGGCTACACCTTC
.	TRBV19	.	TRBJ1-6	CASMGDASLTLHF	TGTGCCAGTATGGGTGACGCCTCACTCACCCTCCACTTT
.	TRBV7-9	TRBD1	TRBJ1-4	CASSRTQGVEEKLFF	TGTGCCAGCAGTCGAACTCAGGGGGTAGAGGAAAAACTGTTTTTT
.	TRBV3-1/TRBV3-2	TRBD2	TRBJ2-3	CASSQDRGLAGSTDTQYF	TGTGCCAGCAGCCAAGATAGGGGACTAGCGGGAAGCACAGATACGCAGTATTTT
.	TRBV2	.	TRBJ2-1	CASSGTPGNEQFF	TGTGCCAGCAGCGGGACTCCGGGCAATGAGCAGTTCTTC
.	TRBV6-5	TRBD2	TRBJ2-7	CASSRTSAYEQYF	TGTGCCAGCAGTAGGACTAGCGCCTACGAGCAGTACTTC
.	TRBV5-1	.	TRBJ1-1	CASSQQGFGGGTEAFF	TGCGCCAGCAGTCAACAGGGTTTCGGGGGGGGCACTGAAGCTTTCTTT
.	TRBV3-1/TRBV3-2	TRBD2	TRBJ2-7	CASSPSGGGYYEQYF	TGTGCCAGCAGCCCAAGCGGGGGGGGTTACTACGAGCAGTACTTC
.	TRBV5-1	.	TRBJ1-2	CASSLVGKGGYTF	TGCGCCAGCAGCTTGGTGGGTAAAGGAGGCTACACCTTC
.	TRBV12-3/TRBV12-4	.	TRBJ1-1	CASSRTGNTEAFF	TGTGCCAGCAGTAGGACGGGGAACACTGAAGCTTTCTTT
.	TRBV5-1	TRBD2	TRBJ2-5	CASSFSAGGLSTQYF	TGCGCCAGCAGCTTTTCAGCGGGGGGGCTGTCGACCCAGTACTTC
.	TRBV4-1	.	TRBJ1-1	CASSQEGWNTEAFF	TGCGCCAGCAGCCAAGAAGGGTGGAACACTGAAGCTTTCTTT
once	TRBV10-3	.	TRBJ1-2	CAISEVYGGYTF	TGTGCCATCAGTGAAGTCTATGGTGGCTACACCTTC
.	TRBV2	.	TRBJ2-1	CASSTGLNSYNEQFF	TGTGCCAGCAGCACAGGACTAAACTCCTACAATGAGCAGTTCTTC
.	TRBV6-5	.	TRBJ1-5	CASSLTGFNQPQHF	TGTGCCAGCAGTCTGACAGGATTCAATCAGCCCCAGCATTTT
.	TRBV7-9	.	TRBJ1-5	CASSSTTGLNQPQHF	TGTGCCAGCAGCTCCACGACGGGGCTGAATCAGCCCCAGCATTTT
few	TRBV29-1	TRBD1	TRBJ1-1	CSGTGDGGTEAFF	TGCAGCGGCACAGGGGACGGTGGGACTGAAGCTTTCTTT
.	TRBV18	.	TRBJ1-5	CASSPQSGQPQHF	TGTGCCAGCTCACCACAAAGTGGTCAGCCCCAGCATTTT
.	TRBV6-2/TRBV6-3	TRBD1	TRBJ1-2	CASSHRGQLYGYTF	TGTGCCAGCAGCCACAGGGGACAGTTATATGGCTACACCTTC
few	TRBV2	.	TRBJ2-7	CASSDVGRAEQYF	TGTGCCAGCAGTGACGTAGGGCGGGCCGAGCAGTACTTC
.	TRBV5-1	TRBD2	TRBJ2-6	CASSSPPGLVLSGANVLTF	TGCGCCAGCAGCTCGCCACCGGGACTAGTTTTATCTGGGGCCAACGTCCTGACTTTC
.	TRBV4-2	TRBD1	TRBJ1-2	CASRKGQGDYGYTF	TGTGCCAGCAGAAAGGGACAGGGAGATTATGGCTACACCTTC
.	TRBV2	TRBD1	TRBJ2-5	CASGTVRTQYF	TGTGCCTCTGGGACAGTTCGGACCCAGTACTTC
.	TRBV19	.	TRBJ2-7	CASSISRGYEQYF	TGTGCCAGTAGTATATCCAGGGGCTACGAGCAGTACTTC
once	TRBV2	.	TRBJ1-1	CASRGPGLQGSTEAFF	TGTGCCAGCAGGGGCCCGGGTTTGCAGGGCTCCACTGAAGCTTTCTTT
.	TRBV19	TRBD1	TRBJ2-3	CASSTPGQGPDTQYF	TGTGCCAGTAGTACCCCGGGACAGGGACCAGATACGCAGTATTTT
.	TRBV14	TRBD1	TRBJ1-2	CASSQNRDRGRLGYGYTF	TGTGCCAGCAGCCAAAACCGGGACAGGGGGCGCTTGGGCTATGGCTACACCTTC
.	TRBV4-1	.	TRBJ2-7	CASSQEGPAPSYEQYF	TGCGCCAGCAGCCAAGAGGGCCCGGCACCCTCCTACGAGCAGTACTTC
.	TRBV2	TRBD2	TRBJ2-5	CASRGLAGGVYQETQYF	TGTGCCAGCAGAGGACTAGCGGGGGGGGTGTACCAAGAGACCCAGTACTTC
.	TRBV6-5	TRBD2	TRBJ2-1	CASSLAGSYNEQFF	TGTGCCAGCAGTTTAGCGGGATCCTACAATGAGCAGTTCTTC
.	TRBV7-6	.	TRBJ1-2	CASSSRDRYGYTF	TGTGCCAGCAGCTCCCGGGACCGATATGGCTACACCTTC
.	TRBV5-1	TRBD1	TRBJ2-3	CASSGTGTGSTDTQYF	TGCGCCAGCAGCGGCACCGGGACAGGAAGCACAGATACGCAGTATTTT
.	TRBV6-1	TRBD1	TRBJ2-1	CASSARRQGGFNEQFF	TGTGCCAGCAGTGCCAGGAGACAGGGGGGGTTCAATGAGCAGTTCTTC
.	TRBV3-1/TRBV3-2	TRBD1	TRBJ2-7	CASSQGRARDRGFGETYEQYF	TGTGCCAGCAGCCAAGGAAGGGCGCGGGACAGGGGGTTTGGAGAAACCTACGAGCAGTACTTC
.	TRBV25-1	.	TRBJ1-6	CASSDPQTGGYSPLHF	TGTGCCAGCAGTGACCCTCAGACAGGTGGATATTCACCCCTCCACTTT
once	TRBV20-1	.	TRBJ2-5	CSGTLQETQYF	TGCAGTGGGACATTACAAGAGACCCAGTACTTC
.	TRBV29-1	.	TRBJ1-1	CSVEIGGQGEAFF	TGCAGCGTTGAAATCGGGGGTCAGGGAGAAGCTTTCTTT
.	TRBV5-4	TRBD1	TRBJ1-1	CASSRQGLEMNTEAFF	TGTGCCAGCAGCCGACAGGGTTTGGAGATGAACACTGAAGCTTTCTTT
.	TRBV6-4	.	TRBJ2-1	CASSVRGAYNEQFF	TGTGCCAGCAGTGTAAGGGGAGCCTACAATGAGCAGTTCTTC
.	TRBV4-1	.	TRBJ2-5	CASSQEGRQETQYF	TGCGCCAGCAGCCAAGAGGGGCGGCAAGAGACCCAGTACTTC
once	TRBV2	.	TRBJ2-5	CASNAGTETQYF	TGTGCCAGCAATGCAGGGACAGAGACCCAGTACTTC
.	TRBV4-1	.	TRBJ2-2	CASSQEVGELFF	TGCGCCAGCAGCCAAGAAGTGGGGGAGCTGTTTTTT
.	TRBV27	.	TRBJ1-2	CASSFNTDLGYTF	TGTGCCAGCAGTTTTAACACAGACCTTGGCTACACCTTC